A selection of T cell receptor beta chains follows, all from one sample in a study of T-cell memory formation after mild COVID-19. Using its own MiXCR run on the 5' RACE reads, TCRdb lists one record per CDR3 protein. This table holds approximately 100,000 distinct CDR3 sequences, around 10% found once. Sequences were obtained from PBMCs or a T cell subset sorted from them (not recorded which). All receptors derive from a man younger than 35 who had mild COVID-19 (a few samples of this study predate the infection). Cell type and time point are not known. The CDR3 runs from the conserved cysteine through the conserved F or W. D genes are given only for firm matches. Clone size is not always given. Where it is, it says once, few, many or a class for expanded clones.

cdr3_length	j_call	d_call	v_call	clone_size	cdr3_aa	cdr3_nt
15	TRBJ2-2	.	TRBV20-1	.	CSAYNWTANTGELFF	TGCAGTGCCTATAACTGGACAGCGAACACCGGGGAGCTGTTTTTT
15	TRBJ2-7	.	TRBV7-9	.	CASSLGPRLNYEQYF	TGTGCCAGCAGCTTAGGGCCAAGACTTAACTACGAGCAGTACTTC
17	TRBJ2-2	TRBD1	TRBV11-3	.	CASSYSPQGARTGELFF	TGTGCCAGCAGTTATTCCCCCCAGGGGGCTAGGACCGGGGAGCTGTTTTTT
13	TRBJ2-2	.	TRBV7-9	many	CASSSRATGELFF	TGTGCCAGCAGCTCAAGGGCGACCGGGGAGCTGTTTTTT
13	TRBJ2-2	.	TRBV7-6	many	CASSLAPTGELFF	TGTGCCAGCAGCTTAGCTCCCACCGGGGAGCTGTTTTTT
13	TRBJ2-2	.	TRBV4-1	many	CASSQGQTGELFF	TGCGCCAGCAGCCAAGGACAGACCGGGGAGCTGTTTTTT
11	TRBJ1-2	.	TRBV29-1	.	CSVRGNYGYTF	TGCAGCGTCCGGGGGAACTATGGCTACACCTTC
16	TRBJ1-6	.	TRBV27	few	CASRLTLAGINSPLHF	TGTGCCAGCAGACTAACACTGGCAGGGATAAATTCACCCCTCCACTTT
17	TRBJ2-2	.	TRBV6-5	many	CASSYVLRTANTGELFF	TGTGCCAGCAGTTACGTCCTACGGACCGCGAACACCGGGGAGCTGTTTTTT
17	TRBJ2-1	.	TRBV9	few	CASSARDIMYAYNEQFF	TGTGCCAGCAGCGCCCGGGACATCATGTATGCCTACAATGAGCAGTTCTTC
14	TRBJ2-3	.	TRBV11-2	few	CASSGDPSTDTQYF	TGTGCCAGCAGCGGAGACCCTAGCACAGATACGCAGTATTTT
14	TRBJ1-5	.	TRBV14	.	CASSQARRAQPQHF	TGTGCCAGCAGCCAAGCCCGAAGGGCACAGCCCCAGCATTTT
15	TRBJ2-2	.	TRBV7-9	many	CASSFGRENTGELFF	TGTGCCAGCAGCTTCGGGAGAGAGAACACCGGGGAGCTGTTTTTT
13	TRBJ2-7	.	TRBV6-5	few	CASSYTVTNEQYF	TGTGCCAGCAGTTACACGGTTACCAACGAGCAGTACTTC
14	TRBJ1-1	.	TRBV18	.	CASSDSTMNTEAFF	TGTGCCAGCTCAGACAGTACTATGAACACTGAAGCTTTCTTT
15	TRBJ2-1	TRBD1	TRBV6-5	many	CASSYSGTGVGEQFF	TGTGCCAGCAGTTACTCCGGGACAGGGGTAGGAGAGCAGTTCTTC
11	TRBJ1-1	.	TRBV12-3/TRBV12-4	many	CASSLGIEAFF	TGTGCCAGCAGTTTGGGCATTGAAGCTTTCTTT
15	TRBJ1-5	.	TRBV6-2/TRBV6-3	few	CASSWSGGINQPQHF	TGTGCCAGCAGTTGGTCCGGGGGGATCAATCAGCCCCAGCATTTT
12	TRBJ2-1	.	TRBV29-1	.	CSVWTGFVEQFF	TGCAGCGTTTGGACCGGGTTTGTTGAGCAGTTCTTC
14	TRBJ2-5	TRBD1	TRBV28	few	CASSSRGLLETQYF	TGTGCCAGCAGTTCCAGGGGGCTGTTAGAGACCCAGTACTTC
13	TRBJ2-7	.	TRBV11-2	few	CASSLARVAEQYF	TGTGCCAGCAGCTTAGCGAGGGTGGCCGAGCAGTACTTC
14	TRBJ1-1	.	TRBV4-2	.	CASNTGFANTEAFF	TGTGCCAGCAATACAGGGTTCGCGAACACTGAAGCTTTCTTT
15	TRBJ2-5	.	TRBV7-9	.	CASSQADTARETQYF	TGTGCCAGCAGCCAAGCGGACACAGCAAGGGAGACCCAGTACTTC
15	TRBJ1-5	.	TRBV6-5	.	CASSDGSSSGQPQHF	TGTGCCAGCAGTGACGGATCAAGTTCGGGGCAGCCCCAGCATTTT
14	TRBJ2-1	TRBD1	TRBV7-2	.	CASSPGTGANEQFF	TGTGCCAGCAGCCCAGGGACAGGAGCGAATGAGCAGTTCTTC
13	TRBJ1-4	.	TRBV29-1	.	CSGQIATNEKLFF	TGCAGCGGGCAGATTGCAACTAATGAAAAACTGTTTTTT
14	TRBJ2-7	TRBD2	TRBV20-1	many	CSARSGGEDHEQYF	TGCAGTGCTAGGTCCGGGGGGGAGGATCACGAGCAGTACTTC
15	TRBJ1-4	TRBD1	TRBV12-3/TRBV12-4	.	CASSRTGPWGEKLFF	TGTGCCAGCAGTCGGACAGGGCCCTGGGGTGAAAAACTGTTTTTT
14	TRBJ2-3	.	TRBV19	few	CASSMTPSTDTQYF	TGTGCCAGTAGTATGACACCGAGCACAGATACGCAGTATTTT
14	TRBJ1-1	.	TRBV5-1	.	CASSNGRLNTEAFF	TGCGCCAGCAGCAACGGCAGGCTGAACACTGAAGCTTTCTTT
12	TRBJ2-7	.	TRBV7-2	.	CASSLNGYEQYF	TGTGCCAGCAGCTTAAACGGCTACGAGCAGTACTTC
17	TRBJ2-3	.	TRBV5-1	few	CASRGFGAAVYTDTQYF	TGCGCCAGCAGAGGATTTGGGGCTGCGGTCTACACAGATACGCAGTATTTT
13	TRBJ2-5	.	TRBV12-3/TRBV12-4	few	CASRLGGRETQYF	TGTGCCAGCAGATTGGGGGGGCGAGAGACCCAGTACTTC
15	TRBJ2-2	.	TRBV5-1	few	CASSLSGANTGELFF	TGCGCCAGCAGCTTATCCGGGGCAAACACCGGGGAGCTGTTTTTT
17	TRBJ1-4	.	TRBV5-1	few	CASSPRGGTITNEKLFF	TGCGCCAGCAGCCCGCGGGGGGGAACAATAACTAATGAAAAACTGTTTTTT
16	TRBJ2-3	.	TRBV28	.	CASSLYGGISTDTQYF	TGTGCCAGCAGTTTATACGGAGGGATTAGCACAGATACGCAGTATTTT
15	TRBJ2-3	.	TRBV6-4	many	CASSDSSSATDTQYF	TGTGCCAGCAGTGACTCGTCTAGCGCCACAGATACGCAGTATTTT
14	TRBJ1-4	TRBD1	TRBV6-5	many	CASTQGDRDEKLFF	TGTGCCAGCACTCAGGGGGACAGGGATGAAAAACTGTTTTTT
13	TRBJ1-1	TRBD1	TRBV11-3	.	CASSTRQGSEAFF	TGTGCCAGCAGCACTCGACAGGGTTCTGAAGCTTTCTTT
14	TRBJ2-3	.	TRBV27	.	CASSPDLPLNTQYF	TGTGCCAGCAGTCCCGACCTGCCCCTCAATACGCAGTATTTT
14	TRBJ1-2	.	TRBV12-3/TRBV12-4	.	CASRRHEPNYGYTF	TGTGCCAGCAGACGACACGAACCTAACTATGGCTACACCTTC